This T cell receptor delta chain was retrieved from a study of delta chains in infants with herpesvirus infections (dated by TCRdb to the early 2020s). Broadly, across the study: From birth, the study prospectively followed a Ugandan infant birth cohort to characterize gammadelta T cell responses to primary cytomegalovirus (CMV) infection. gammadelta TCRs were sequenced from PBMC obtained from about 18 CMV-infected infants (one congenitally infected) and several CMV-uninfected infants for whom sufficient sample was available. By approximate age, the infant blood samples fell into groups of 1.5, 4, 8 and 12 months. Belgian fetal and cord blood gammadelta TCR data that had been published previously were included solely for comparison and were not produced in this cohort. The study searched for a public fetal Vdelta1/Vgamma8 gammadelta TCR clonotype in infants who acquired CMV infection after birth.

Library preparation employed RT-PCR. To generate TCR cDNA, RNA from PBMC was reverse transcribed using SuperScript II together with primers specific for the gamma chain and the delta chain. cDNA was purified with AMPure XP beads, amplified, and indexed with Illumina adapters using the Nextera XT Index Kit. Sequencing of the gammadelta TCR libraries was done on an Illumina MiSeq using a V2 300-cycle kit. For the original study's pipeline: Using MiXCR v2.1.12, CDR3 sequences were assembled, and reads were mapped onto D, J and V genes obtained from GenBank. VDJtools v1.2.1 was used to perform repertoire analyses of the CDR3 clonotypes. TCRdb called clones anew from the public reads via CATT; matching DNA rows were later pooled. TCRdb, not the authors, supplied the V and J calls. Across this sample there are 750 to 900 delta-chain clones, with roughly a sixth seen only once. Around 10% of the sample comes from the top ten.

Pregnant women getting prenatal care were recruited in Kampala, Uganda, and their infants were enrolled; maternal HIV status had to be documented. Home visits to families took place weekly, and collection of infant clinical information, oral swabs and peripheral blood began at 6 weeks of age and was repeated every 4 months after that. After blood was collected in heparin tubes, PBMC were isolated using Ficoll-Paque density gradient centrifugation and then cryopreserved. Points the paper makes about the study in general: The public Vdelta1 clonotype was detected in 4 of 18 CMV-infected infants, namely three infected postnatally before 120 days of age and the congenitally infected infant. The authors acknowledged a small sample size and a lack of race- or environment-matched controls, because almost all Ugandans acquire CMV before adulthood. In CMV-uninfected infants, the public clonotype might still exist at levels below the detection limit. The public clonotype was found only at the first time point after infection and was absent in uninfected infants and in those infected after 120 days. Public-clonotype frequency among Vdelta1 cells appeared to correlate inversely with age at infection and decayed rapidly, seemingly not persisting beyond about 2 months.

There are 22 amino acids in the CDR3, from cysteine to phenylalanine inclusive. The kept DNA is CDR3 alone, 66 bases in frame from the first base. The junction shows trimming of 0 bases on V and 0 bases on J, and the gene matches do not reach 21 bases of it. CDR1 is given as TSWWSYY and CDR2 as QGS, both from the germline V gene. This clone counts as large (0.1 to 1%). Its antigen is still unknown. There are no base qualities to consult, and no much larger clone falls within one base. The sequence is built from TRDV1 and TRDJ1, and TRDD3 matches 8 of the central bases. The TCR originated in a human donor who was a Ugandan infant, either HIV-exposed or HIV-unexposed (not recorded which). Sequencing was performed on peripheral blood, taken at time point 1 of longitudinal follow-up. Here the CDR3 is given as CALGELISPVLWGTSDTDKLIF. The DNA sequence reads TGTGCTCTTGGGGAACTGATCTCACCGGTTCTCTGGGGGACTTCGGACACCGATAAACTCATCTTT.